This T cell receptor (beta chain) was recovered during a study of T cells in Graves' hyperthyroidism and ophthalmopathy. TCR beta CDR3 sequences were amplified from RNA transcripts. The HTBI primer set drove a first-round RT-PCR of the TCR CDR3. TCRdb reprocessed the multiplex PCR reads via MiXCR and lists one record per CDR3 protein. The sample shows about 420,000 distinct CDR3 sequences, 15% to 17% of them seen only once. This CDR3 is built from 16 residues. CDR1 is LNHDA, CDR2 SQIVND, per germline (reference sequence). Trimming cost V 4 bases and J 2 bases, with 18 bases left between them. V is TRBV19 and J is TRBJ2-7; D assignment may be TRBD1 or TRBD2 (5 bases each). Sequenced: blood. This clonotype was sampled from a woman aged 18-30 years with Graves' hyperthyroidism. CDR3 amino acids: CASSTLPGTETYEQYF. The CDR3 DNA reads TGTGCCAGTAGTACCCTCCCCGGGACGGAGACCTACGAGCAGTACTTC. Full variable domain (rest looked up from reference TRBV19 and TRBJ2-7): DGGITQSPKYLFRKEGQNVTLSCEQNLNHDAMYWYRQDPGQGLRLIYYSQIVNDFQKGDIAEGYSVSREKKESFPLTVTSAQKNPTAFYLCASSTLPGTETYEQYFGPGTRLTVT.